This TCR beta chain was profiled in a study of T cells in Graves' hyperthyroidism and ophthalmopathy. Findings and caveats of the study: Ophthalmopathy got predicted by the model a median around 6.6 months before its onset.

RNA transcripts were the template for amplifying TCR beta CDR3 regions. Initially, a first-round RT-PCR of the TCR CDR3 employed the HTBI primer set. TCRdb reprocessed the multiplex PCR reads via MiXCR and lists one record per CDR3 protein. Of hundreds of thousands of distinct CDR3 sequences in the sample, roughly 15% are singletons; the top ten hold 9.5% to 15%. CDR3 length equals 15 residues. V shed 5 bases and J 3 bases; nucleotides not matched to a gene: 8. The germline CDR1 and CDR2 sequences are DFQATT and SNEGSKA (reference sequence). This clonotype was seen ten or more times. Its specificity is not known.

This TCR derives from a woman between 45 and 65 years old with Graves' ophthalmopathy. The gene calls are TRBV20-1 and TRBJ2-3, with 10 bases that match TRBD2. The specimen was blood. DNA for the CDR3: TGCAGTGCTTCCATGCTAGCGGGAGTGACAGATACGCAGTATTTT. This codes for CSASMLAGVTDTQYF.